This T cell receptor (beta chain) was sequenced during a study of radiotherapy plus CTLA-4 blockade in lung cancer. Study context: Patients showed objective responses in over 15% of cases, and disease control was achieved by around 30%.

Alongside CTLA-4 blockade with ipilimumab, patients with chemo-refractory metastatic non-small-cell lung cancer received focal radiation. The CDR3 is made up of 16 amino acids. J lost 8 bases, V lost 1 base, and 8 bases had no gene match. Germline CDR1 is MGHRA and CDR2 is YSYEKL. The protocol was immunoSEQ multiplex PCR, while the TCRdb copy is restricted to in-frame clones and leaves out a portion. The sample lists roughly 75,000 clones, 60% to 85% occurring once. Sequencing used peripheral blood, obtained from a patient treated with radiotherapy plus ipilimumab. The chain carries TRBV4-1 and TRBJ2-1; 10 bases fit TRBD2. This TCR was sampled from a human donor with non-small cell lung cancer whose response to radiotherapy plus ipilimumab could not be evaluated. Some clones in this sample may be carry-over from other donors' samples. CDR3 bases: TGCGCCAGCAGCCAAGGACTAGCGGGTTTGGAGGATGAGCAGTTCTTC. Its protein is CASSQGLAGLEDEQFF.